This TCR beta chain was sequenced during a study of T cell repertoires in cytomegalovirus infection. About the study: Epitope selection comprised recently identified HLA-C-restricted CMV epitopes and well-studied HLA-B-restricted CMV epitopes. Public TCR beta signatures were indicative of both CMV infection and a matching HLA type. Study-level results: Carriers of CMV and the relevant HLA type were discriminated by public TCR beta frequency.

From germline, CDR1 is LNHDA and CDR2 SQIVND (reference sequence). V dropped 3 bases and J dropped 6 bases, with 12 bases sitting between them. The CDR3 contains 14 residues. Remarks on this clonotype: Its antigen is undetermined.

TCRdb processed the reads anew with MiXCR; each CDR3 protein has one entry. The sample consists of about 700,000 distinct CDR3 sequences, 33% of them appearing once. The origin of this receptor is a human donor in good health (CMV status not recorded). Some clones in this sample may be carry-over from other donors' samples. This chain links TRBV19 with TRBJ1-5; no reliable D call. The starting material was cultured PBMCs, obtained from culture after CMV antigen stimulation. As DNA, the CDR3 is TGTGCCAGTAGTATTAGCCTTTCTGGTCAGCCCCAGCATTTT. It yields the protein CASSISLSGQPQHF.